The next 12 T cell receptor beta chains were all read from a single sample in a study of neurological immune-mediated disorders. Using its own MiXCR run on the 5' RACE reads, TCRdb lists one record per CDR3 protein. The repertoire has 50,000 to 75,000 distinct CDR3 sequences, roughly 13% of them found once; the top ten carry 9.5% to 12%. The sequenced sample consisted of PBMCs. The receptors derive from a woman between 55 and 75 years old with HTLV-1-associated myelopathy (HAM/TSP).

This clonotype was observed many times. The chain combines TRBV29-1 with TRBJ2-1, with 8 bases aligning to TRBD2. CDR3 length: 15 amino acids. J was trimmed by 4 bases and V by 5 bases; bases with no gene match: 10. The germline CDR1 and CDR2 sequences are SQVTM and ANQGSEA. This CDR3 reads CSVPQKSGRYNEQFF. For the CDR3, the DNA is TGCAGCGTTCCCCAAAAGAGCGGGAGATACAATGAGCAGTTCTTC.

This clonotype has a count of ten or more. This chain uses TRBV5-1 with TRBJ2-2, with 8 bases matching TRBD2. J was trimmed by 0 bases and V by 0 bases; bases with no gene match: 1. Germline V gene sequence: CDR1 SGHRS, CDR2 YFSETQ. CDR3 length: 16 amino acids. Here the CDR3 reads CASSLGTSPNTGELFF. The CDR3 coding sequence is TGCGCCAGCAGCTTGGGGACTAGCCCGAACACCGGGGAGCTGTTTTTT.

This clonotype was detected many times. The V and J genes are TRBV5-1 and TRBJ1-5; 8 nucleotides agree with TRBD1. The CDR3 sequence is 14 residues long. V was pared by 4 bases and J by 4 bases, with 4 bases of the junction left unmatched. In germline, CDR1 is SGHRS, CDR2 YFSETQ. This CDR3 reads CASSPGTGNQPQHF. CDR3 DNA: TGCGCCAGCAGCCCCGGGACAGGTAATCAGCCCCAGCATTTT.

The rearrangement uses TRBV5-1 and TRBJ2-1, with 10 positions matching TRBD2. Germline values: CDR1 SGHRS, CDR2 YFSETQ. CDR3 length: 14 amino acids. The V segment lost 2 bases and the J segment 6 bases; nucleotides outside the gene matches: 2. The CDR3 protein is CASSLAGGPNEQFF. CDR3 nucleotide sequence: TGCGCCAGCAGCTTAGCGGGGGGGCCCAATGAGCAGTTCTTC.

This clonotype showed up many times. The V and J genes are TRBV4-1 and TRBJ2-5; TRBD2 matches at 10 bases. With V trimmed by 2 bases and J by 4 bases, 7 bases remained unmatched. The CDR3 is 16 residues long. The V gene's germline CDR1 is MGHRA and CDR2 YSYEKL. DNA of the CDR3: TGCGCCAGCAGCCAACTAGCGGGAGTAGGAGGAGAGACCCAGTACTTC. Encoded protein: CASSQLAGVGGETQYF.

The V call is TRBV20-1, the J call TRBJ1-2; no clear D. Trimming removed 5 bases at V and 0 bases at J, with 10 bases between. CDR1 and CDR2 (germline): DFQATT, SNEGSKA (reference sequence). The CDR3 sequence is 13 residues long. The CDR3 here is CSADAHSNYGYTF. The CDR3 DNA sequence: TGCAGTGCTGACGCCCATTCTAACTATGGCTACACCTTC.

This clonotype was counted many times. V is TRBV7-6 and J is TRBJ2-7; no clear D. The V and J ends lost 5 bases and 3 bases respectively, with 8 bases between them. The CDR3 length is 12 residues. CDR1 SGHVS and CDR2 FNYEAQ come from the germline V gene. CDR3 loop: CASSGQHYEQYF. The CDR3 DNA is TGTGCCAGCAGCGGGCAGCACTACGAGCAGTACTTC.

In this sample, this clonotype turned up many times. The CDR3 spells CSAPRQGTNEQFF. The DNA of the CDR3 is TGCAGTGCCCCACGACAGGGGACAAATGAGCAGTTCTTC. This chain uses TRBV20-1 with TRBJ2-1; 8 bases fit TRBD1. Germline trimming cut 6 bases from V and 7 bases from J; bases unmatched to any gene: 8. Germline V gene data show CDR1 as DFQATT and CDR2 as SNEGSKA (reference sequence). This CDR3 is 13 amino acids long.

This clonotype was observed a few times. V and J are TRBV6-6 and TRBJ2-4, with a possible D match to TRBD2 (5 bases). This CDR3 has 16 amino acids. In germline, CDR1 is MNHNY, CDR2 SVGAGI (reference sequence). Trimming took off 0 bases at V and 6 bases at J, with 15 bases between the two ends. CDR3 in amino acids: CASSYSGADELNIQYF. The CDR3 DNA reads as TGTGCCAGCAGTTACTCGGGAGCGGATGAACTAAACATTCAGTACTTC.

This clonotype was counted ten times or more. This CDR3 reads CASRSGTHAETQYF. CDR3 DNA sequence: TGTGCCAGCAGATCCGGGACCCACGCCGAGACCCAGTACTTC. The V gene is TRBV2, the J gene TRBJ2-5, with D perhaps given as TRBD1 or TRBD2 (5 bases each). Trimming removed 6 bases at V and 5 bases at J, with 16 bases between. The CDR3 extends over 14 amino acids. Germline V gene data show CDR1 as SNHLY and CDR2 as FYNNEI.

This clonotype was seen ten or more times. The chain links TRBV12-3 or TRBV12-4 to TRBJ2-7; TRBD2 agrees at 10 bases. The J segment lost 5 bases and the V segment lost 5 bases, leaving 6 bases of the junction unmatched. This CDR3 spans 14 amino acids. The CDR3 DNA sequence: TGTGCCAGCAGTCTAAGCGGGAGGGGGGACGAGCAGTACTTC. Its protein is CASSLSGRGDEQYF.

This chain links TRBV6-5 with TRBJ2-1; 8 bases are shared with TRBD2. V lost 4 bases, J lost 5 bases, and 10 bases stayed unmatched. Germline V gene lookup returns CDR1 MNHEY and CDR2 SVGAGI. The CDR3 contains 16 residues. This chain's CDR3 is CASSLHIAGTNNEQFF. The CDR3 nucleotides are TGTGCCAGCAGTTTACATATAGCGGGGACCAACAATGAGCAGTTCTTC.